This T cell receptor (beta chain) was documented in a study of regulatory T cells in long-lasting Graves disease. Whole-study findings and limits: The persistent group shared roughly 2,700 public clonotypes, more than the approximately 1,000 shared by new patients. Newly diagnosed patients had higher TCR diversity than persistent Graves' patients did. TRBV28 was favored in persistent disease, as were TRBJ1-2 and TRBJ2-5.

iRepertoire HTBI primers and Arm-PCR of CDR3 regions built TCR beta libraries. TCRdb ran MiXCR on the multiplex PCR reads and lists one entry per CDR3 protein. The sample contains 530,000 or so distinct CDR3 sequences, around 15% of which appear only once. Time point denoted: newly diagnosed GD, antithyroid drugs for less than 3 months. PBMC RNA was the source of the TCR library. In Xi'an, China, an endocrinology department was the source of patients. This clonotype was counted only a few times. Its antigen is unknown. Trimming removed 6 bases from V and 7 bases from J, with 21 bases in between. The germline gives CDR1 DFQATT, CDR2 SNEGSKA (reference sequence). The CDR3 contains 14 residues. These same records also appear under a second study, on T cells in Graves' hyperthyroidism and ophthalmopathy.

This rearrangement joins TRBV20-1 to TRBJ1-1, with D unclear. The specimen was peripheral blood mononuclear cells (PBMCs), collected at new diagnosis, from a patient treated with antithyroid drugs. The origin of this receptor is a man in his late teens or twenties with Graves disease. CDR3 in DNA: TGCAGTGCCTTCCGTGACCAGGACGGCTATGAAGCTTTCTTT. This translates into CSAFRDQDGYEAFF.